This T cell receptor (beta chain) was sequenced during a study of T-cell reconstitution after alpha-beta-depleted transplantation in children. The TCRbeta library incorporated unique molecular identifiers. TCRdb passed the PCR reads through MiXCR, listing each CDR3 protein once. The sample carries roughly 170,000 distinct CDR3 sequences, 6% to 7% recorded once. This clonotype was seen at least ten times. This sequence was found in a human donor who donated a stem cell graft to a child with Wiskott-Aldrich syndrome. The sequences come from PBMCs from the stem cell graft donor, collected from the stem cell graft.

The CDR3 is CSGTGSSYNEQFF. CDR3 in DNA: TGCAGCGGGACCGGGAGTTCCTACAATGAGCAGTTCTTC. This chain joins TRBV29-1 and TRBJ2-1, with D perhaps TRBD2 (6 bases). The V gene's germline CDR1 is SQVTM and CDR2 ANQGSEA. The CDR3 sequence is 13 residues long. The ends were cut back, 7 bases at V and 1 base at J, with 11 bases in the middle.